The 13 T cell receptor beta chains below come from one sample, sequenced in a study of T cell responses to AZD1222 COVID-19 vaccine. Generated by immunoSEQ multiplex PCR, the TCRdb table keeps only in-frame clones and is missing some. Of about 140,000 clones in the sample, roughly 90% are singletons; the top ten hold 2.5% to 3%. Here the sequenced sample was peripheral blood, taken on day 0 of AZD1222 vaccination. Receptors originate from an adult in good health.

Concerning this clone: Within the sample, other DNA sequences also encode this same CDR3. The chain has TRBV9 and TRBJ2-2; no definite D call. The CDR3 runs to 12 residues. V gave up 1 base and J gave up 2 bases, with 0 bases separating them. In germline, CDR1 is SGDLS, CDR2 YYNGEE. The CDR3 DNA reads TGTGCCAGCAGCGTAAACACCGGGGAGCTGTTTTTT. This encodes CASSVNTGELFF. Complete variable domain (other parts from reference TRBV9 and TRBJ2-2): DSGVTQTPKHLITATGQRVTLRCSPRSGDLSVYWYQQSLDQGLQFLIQYYNGEERAKGNILERFSAQQFPDLHSELNLSSLELGDSALYFCASSVNTGELFFGEGSRLTVL.

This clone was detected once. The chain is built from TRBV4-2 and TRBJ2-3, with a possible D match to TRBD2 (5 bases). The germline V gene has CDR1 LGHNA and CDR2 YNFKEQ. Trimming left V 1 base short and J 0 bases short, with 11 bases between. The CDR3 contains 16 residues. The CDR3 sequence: CASSQVAGESTDTQYF. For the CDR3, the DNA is TGTGCCAGCAGCCAAGTAGCCGGGGAGAGCACAGATACGCAGTATTTT.

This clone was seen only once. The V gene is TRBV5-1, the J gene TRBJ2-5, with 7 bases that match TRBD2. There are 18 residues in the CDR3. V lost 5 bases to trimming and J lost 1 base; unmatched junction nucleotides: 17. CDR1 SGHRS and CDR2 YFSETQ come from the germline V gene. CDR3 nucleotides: TGCGCCAGCAGAAAATTTAGGCTAGCGGACCAATTCCAAGAGACCCAGTACTTC. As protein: CASRKFRLADQFQETQYF.

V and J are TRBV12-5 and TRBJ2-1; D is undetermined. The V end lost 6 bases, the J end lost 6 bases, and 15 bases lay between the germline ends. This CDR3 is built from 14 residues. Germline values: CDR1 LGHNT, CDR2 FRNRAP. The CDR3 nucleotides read TGTGCTAGTGGATCACGGCCACTTATCAATGAGCAGTTCTTC. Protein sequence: CASGSRPLINEQFF.

In DNA form, the CDR3 reads TGTGCCAGCAGTACAGGGGGCGCCTATAATTCACCCCTCCACTTT. Its protein is CASSTGGAYNSPLHF. The chain recombines TRBV6-6 with TRBJ1-6; 9 bases map to TRBD1. The CDR3 extends over 15 amino acids. V lost 5 bases, J lost 2 bases, and 1 base stayed unmatched. Germline CDR1 MNHNY, CDR2 SVGAGI (reference sequence).

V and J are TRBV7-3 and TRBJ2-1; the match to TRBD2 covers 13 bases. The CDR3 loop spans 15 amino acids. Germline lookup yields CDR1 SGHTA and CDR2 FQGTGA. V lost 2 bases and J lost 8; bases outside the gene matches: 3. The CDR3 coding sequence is TGTGCCAGCAGCTTAGGGACTAGCGGGGCCGATGAGCAGTTCTTC. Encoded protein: CASSLGTSGADEQFF.

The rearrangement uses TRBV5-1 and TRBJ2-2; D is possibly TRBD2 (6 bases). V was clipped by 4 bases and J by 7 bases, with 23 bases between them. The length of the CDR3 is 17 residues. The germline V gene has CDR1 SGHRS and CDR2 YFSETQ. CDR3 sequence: CASSVRPGLTEGGELFF. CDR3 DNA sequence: TGCGCCAGCAGCGTTAGACCCGGACTAACCGAGGGCGGGGAGCTGTTTTTT.

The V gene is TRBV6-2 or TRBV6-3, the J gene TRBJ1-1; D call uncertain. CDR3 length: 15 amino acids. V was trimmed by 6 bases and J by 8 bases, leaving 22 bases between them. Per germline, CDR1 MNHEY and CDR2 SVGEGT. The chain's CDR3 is CASSPYLGPLPEAFF. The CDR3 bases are TGTGCCAGCAGCCCTTACTTGGGTCCCCTACCCGAAGCTTTCTTT.

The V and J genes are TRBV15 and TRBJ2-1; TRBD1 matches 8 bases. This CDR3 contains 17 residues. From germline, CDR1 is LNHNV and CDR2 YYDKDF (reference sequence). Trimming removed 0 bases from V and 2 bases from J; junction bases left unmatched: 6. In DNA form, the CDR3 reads TGTGCCACCAGCAGAGAGGAGACAGGGGTTCCCTACAATGAGCAGTTCTTC. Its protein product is CATSREETGVPYNEQFF.

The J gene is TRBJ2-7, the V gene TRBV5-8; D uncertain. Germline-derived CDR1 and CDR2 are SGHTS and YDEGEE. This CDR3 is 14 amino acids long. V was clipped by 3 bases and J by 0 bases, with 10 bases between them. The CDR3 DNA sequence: TGTGCCAGCAGCTCACGACGGAGCTCCTACGAGCAGTACTTC. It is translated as CASSSRRSSYEQYF.

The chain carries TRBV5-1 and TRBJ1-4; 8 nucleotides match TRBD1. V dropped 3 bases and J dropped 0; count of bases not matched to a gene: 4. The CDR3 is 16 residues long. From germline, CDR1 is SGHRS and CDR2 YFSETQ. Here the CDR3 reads CASSSGTGATNEKLFF. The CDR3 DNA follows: TGCGCCAGCAGCTCCGGGACAGGCGCAACTAATGAAAAACTGTTTTTT.

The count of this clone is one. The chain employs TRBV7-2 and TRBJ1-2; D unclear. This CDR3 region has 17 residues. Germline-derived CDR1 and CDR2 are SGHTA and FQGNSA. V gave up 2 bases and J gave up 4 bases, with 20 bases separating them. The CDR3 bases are TGTGCCAGCAGCTTACAGCCCGGTTACTCAGGCGCCTATGGCTACACCTTC. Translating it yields CASSLQPGYSGAYGYTF.

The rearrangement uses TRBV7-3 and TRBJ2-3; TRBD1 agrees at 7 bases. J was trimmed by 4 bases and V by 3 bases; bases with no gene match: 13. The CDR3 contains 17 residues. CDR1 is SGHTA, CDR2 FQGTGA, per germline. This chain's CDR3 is CASSLTRAGGSADTQYF. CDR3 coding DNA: TGTGCCAGCAGCTTGACTCGAGCAGGGGGTTCGGCAGATACGCAGTATTTT.